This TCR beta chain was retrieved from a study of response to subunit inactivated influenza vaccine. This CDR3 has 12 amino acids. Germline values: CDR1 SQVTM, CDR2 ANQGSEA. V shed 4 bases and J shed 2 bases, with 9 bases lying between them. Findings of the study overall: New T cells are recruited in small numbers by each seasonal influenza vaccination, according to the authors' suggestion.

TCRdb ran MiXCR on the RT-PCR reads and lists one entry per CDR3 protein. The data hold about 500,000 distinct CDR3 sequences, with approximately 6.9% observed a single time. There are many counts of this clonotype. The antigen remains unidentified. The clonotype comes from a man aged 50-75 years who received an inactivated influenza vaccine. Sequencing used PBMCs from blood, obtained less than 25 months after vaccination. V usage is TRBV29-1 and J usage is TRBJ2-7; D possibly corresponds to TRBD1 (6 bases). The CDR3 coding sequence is TGCAGCGTTGTTGGGGACACCTACGAGCAGTACTTC. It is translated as CSVVGDTYEQYF.